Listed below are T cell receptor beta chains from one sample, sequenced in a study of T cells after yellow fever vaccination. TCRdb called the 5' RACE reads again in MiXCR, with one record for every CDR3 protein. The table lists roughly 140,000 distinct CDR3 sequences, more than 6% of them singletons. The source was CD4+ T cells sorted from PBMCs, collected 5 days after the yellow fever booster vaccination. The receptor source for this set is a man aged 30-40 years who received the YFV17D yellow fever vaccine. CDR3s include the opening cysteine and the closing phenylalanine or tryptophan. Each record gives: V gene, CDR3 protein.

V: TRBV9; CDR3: CASSNRQGADTGELFF
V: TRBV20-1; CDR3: CSASPGGEQFF
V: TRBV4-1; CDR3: CASSQGGGGQAGETQYF
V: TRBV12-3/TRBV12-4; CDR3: CASSLGSGGYTF
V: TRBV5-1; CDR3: CASSSTSVSTYEQYF
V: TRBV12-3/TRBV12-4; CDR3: CASIPARGLSSGANVLTF
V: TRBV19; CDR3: CARSSGPHCWNAGELFF
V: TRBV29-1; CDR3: CSVSLGGPEQFF
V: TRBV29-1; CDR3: CSVVGTASGNTIYF
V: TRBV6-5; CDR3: CASSYGANTGELFF
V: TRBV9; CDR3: CASSVIPAGGTYNEQFF
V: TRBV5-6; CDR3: CASSWAGRPNEQFF
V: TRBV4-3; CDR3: CASSQAVSPRDTGELFF
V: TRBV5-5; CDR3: CASSLLTALQETQYF
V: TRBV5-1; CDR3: CASSPNRVLSGELFF
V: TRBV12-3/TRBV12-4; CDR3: CASSLSVVPYEQYF
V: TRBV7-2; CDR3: CASKWGASGNNEQFF
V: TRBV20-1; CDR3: CSARSTGHNNEQFF
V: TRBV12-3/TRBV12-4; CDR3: CASSLRGVGNQPQHF
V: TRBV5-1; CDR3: CASRGGISYNEQFF
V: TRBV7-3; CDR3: CASSLEGLASWNEQFF
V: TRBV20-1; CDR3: CSAREYRDGKSPLHF
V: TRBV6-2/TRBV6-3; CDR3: CASSRRPGTSGRDTQYF
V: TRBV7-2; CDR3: CASSLRGGGELFF
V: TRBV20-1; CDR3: CSAPNNGGGYDGYTF
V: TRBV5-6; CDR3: CASSPGRTNEQYF
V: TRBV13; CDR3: CASSLGGTQSYEQYF
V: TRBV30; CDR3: CAWSVGQETQYF
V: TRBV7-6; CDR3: CASSASRGPGELFF
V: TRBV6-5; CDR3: CASSYSRTSGRGTDTQYF
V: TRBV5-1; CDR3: CASSFWSGTSGSGDTQYF
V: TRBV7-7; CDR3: CASGNTDTQYF
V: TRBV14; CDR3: CASSRSRLASQETQYF
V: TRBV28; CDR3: CASSGPSGSSNEQFF
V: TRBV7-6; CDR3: CASSRGQGISYEQYF
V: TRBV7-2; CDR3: CASSPNALAGAVQYF
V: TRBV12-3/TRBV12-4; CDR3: CASRETGIAEAFF
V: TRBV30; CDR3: CAWSRGQKNIQYF
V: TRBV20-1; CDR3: CCAFPAGGAVADTQYF
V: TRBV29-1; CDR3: CSGGQGGTEAFF
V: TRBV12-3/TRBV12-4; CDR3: CASSLTGTSEGTGELFF
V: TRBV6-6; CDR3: CASSYMNTEAFF
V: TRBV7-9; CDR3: CASSPKDSTSEAFF
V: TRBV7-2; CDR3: CASSLNRGALGQYF
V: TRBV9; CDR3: CASSVGAANTGELFF
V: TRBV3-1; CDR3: CASSPLAGVSYNEQFF
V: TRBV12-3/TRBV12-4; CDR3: CASSLGTGTGEQYF
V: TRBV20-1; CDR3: CSARDPEGGHQPQHF
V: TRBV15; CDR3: CATSRDPPYTTHYNEQFF
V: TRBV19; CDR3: CASSTISNQPQHF
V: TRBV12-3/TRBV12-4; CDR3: CASSYGGRGEQYF
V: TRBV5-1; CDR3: CASSLVGGSEIGGYTF
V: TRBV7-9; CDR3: CASSPNSGVTDTQYF
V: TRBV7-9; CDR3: CASSPWTGREQYF
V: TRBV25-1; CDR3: CASSEYLGQNRDNEQFF
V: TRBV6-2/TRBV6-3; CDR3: CASSLSRVQETQYF